The clone carrying this TCR beta chain was detected a few times. The data derive from a study of T cell changes during pregnancy in multiple sclerosis. The data were produced by immunoSEQ multiplex PCR, yet TCRdb's version contains in-frame clones alone and is incomplete. The data show 90,000 to 100,000 clones, 80% to 95% seen once. This CDR3 has 14 residues. V dropped 0 bases and J dropped 1 base, with 6 bases sitting between them. The V gene's germline CDR1 is KGHSY and CDR2 FQNENV. This receptor was taken from a female donor with multiple sclerosis, enrolled in a pregnancy study. This sequence joins TRBV16 and TRBJ1-1, with D hard to call. The starting material was peripheral blood, obtained in the first trimester of pregnancy. The CDR3 here is CASSQSRGNTEAFF. In nucleotides, the CDR3 is TGTGCCAGCAGCCAATCCCGAGGGAACACTGAAGCTTTCTTT.